This TCR beta chain is drawn from a study of cytomegalovirus exposure and HLA in healthy donors. Study findings and constraints: Cytomegalovirus-associated status was assigned to fewer than 200 TCR beta chains.

The donors gave bone marrow, and they were healthy. Trimming stripped 6 bases from V and 0 bases from J, with 8 bases between. The CDR3 has 13 amino acids. The germline V gene has CDR1 ENHRY and CDR2 SYGVKD. 60 Vbeta and 13 Jbeta primers were used in PCR. Using immunoSEQ multiplex PCR, the repertoire was profiled, and TCRdb retains in-frame clones only, with some absent. Counted here are roughly 200,000 clones, approximately 80% occurring once; the ten biggest clones make up about 3.5%. This clone was picked up a small number of times. As yet, its antigen is unknown. The source of this sequence is a man aged 40-50 years in good health and CMV-seropositive. Material: PBMCs. The chain is built from TRBV10-3 and TRBJ1-1, with a possible D match to TRBD1 (6 bases). CDR3 sequence: CAIRAGVNTEAFF. Written as DNA, the CDR3 is TGTGCCATCAGGGCAGGGGTGAACACTGAAGCTTTCTTT.